This T cell receptor (beta chain) is drawn from a study of T cell repertoires in cytomegalovirus infection. Study background: CMV infection plus the matching HLA type was flagged by public TCR beta signatures. Study-wide results and limits: Dominant in the ex vivo response were TCR beta clonotypes restricted by HLA-C and specific for CMV.

The CDR3 loop spans 15 amino acids. J lost 8 bases, V lost 1 base, and 9 bases had no gene match. From germline, CDR1 is SGHTA and CDR2 FQGNSA. Each CDR3 protein is one row after TCRdb ran MiXCR on the reads. Of 200,000 to 300,000 distinct CDR3 sequences listed, around 8.7% are singletons. By share, this clonotype counts as medium-sized (0.01 to 0.1%). Its antigen is undetermined. Input material: PBMCs. The clonotype comes from a human donor in good health (CMV status not recorded). Some clones in this sample may be carry-over from other donors' samples. V is TRBV7-2 and J is TRBJ1-2, with TRBD1 matching over 8 bases. CDR3 sequence (DNA): TGTGCCAGCAGCTTAGGCGGACAGGGTGCGATCGGCTACACCTTC. Translation gives CASSLGGQGAIGYTF.